This T cell receptor beta chain was profiled in a study of cytomegalovirus exposure and HLA in healthy donors. Overall study context: Findings of an earlier analysis included 90 million to 120 million unique TCR beta sequences from 180 million or so T cells. Findings of the study overall: Later on, a genetic analysis was performed. It linked a missense variant in DCLRE1C with V- and J-gene trimming of TCR beta.

With 60 Vbeta and 13 Jbeta primers, the PCR was carried out. Clones were sequenced by immunoSEQ multiplex PCR, and TCRdb holds only the in-frame ones, with some missing. The repertoire holds 120,000 to 150,000 clones, about four fifths seen once, with approximately 2.3% in the top ten. Germline CDR1 SNHLY, CDR2 FYNNEI. This CDR3 is built from 15 residues. The V end was cut by 6 bases, the J end by 3 bases, with 18 bases between. Worth noting for this clone: What it binds is unknown.

Sequencing was carried out using PBMCs. The source of this sequence is a man aged 25 to 40 in good health and CMV-seronegative. The genes are TRBV2 and TRBJ2-7; tentative D call: TRBD1 (5 bases). The CDR3 reads CASSPTNPQVYEQYF. The CDR3 DNA reads as TGTGCCAGCAGCCCCACGAACCCACAGGTCTACGAGCAGTACTTC.